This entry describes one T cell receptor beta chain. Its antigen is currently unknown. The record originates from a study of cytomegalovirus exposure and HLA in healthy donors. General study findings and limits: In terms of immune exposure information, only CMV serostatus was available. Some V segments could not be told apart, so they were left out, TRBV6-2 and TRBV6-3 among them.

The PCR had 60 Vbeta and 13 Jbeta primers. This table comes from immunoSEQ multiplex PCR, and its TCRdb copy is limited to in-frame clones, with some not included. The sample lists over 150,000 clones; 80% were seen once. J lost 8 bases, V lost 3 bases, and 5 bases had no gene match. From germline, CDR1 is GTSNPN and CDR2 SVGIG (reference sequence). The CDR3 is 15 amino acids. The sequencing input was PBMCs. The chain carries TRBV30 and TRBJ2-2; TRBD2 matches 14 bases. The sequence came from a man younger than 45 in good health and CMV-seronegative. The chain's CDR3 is CAWRGLAGGTGELFF. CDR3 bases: TGTGCCTGGAGAGGACTAGCGGGAGGAACTGGGGAGCTGTTTTTT.